The sequence of this TCR beta chain was determined in a study of breast tumors, draining lymph nodes, adjacent tissues. Regarding the study as a whole: Data fit most tumor T cells coming from lymph node, expanding in tumor.

This CDR3 is 15 amino acids long. V lost 2 bases to trimming and J lost 3 bases, with 16 bases between them. CDR1 DFQATT and CDR2 SNEGSKA come from the germline V gene (reference sequence). In its sample, this clonotype is medium-sized. The antigen is undetermined. TCRdb re-called the multiplex PCR reads through MiXCR, storing one row per CDR3 protein. The sample lists approximately 14,000 distinct CDR3 sequences, roughly 55% occurring once. The rearrangement joins TRBV20-1 to TRBJ1-2, with no clear D. The TCR originated in a female donor with breast cancer. Some clones in this sample may be carry-over from other donors' samples. Sequencing was done on a sample of tumor-adjacent breast tissue. The CDR3 is CSARWAAGLHYGYTF. The CDR3 DNA follows: TGCAGTGCTAGATGGGCGGCCGGGCTCCACTATGGCTACACCTTC.